This T cell receptor beta chain derives from a study of neurological immune-mediated disorders. This clonotype was detected many times. Its target is unknown. The cDNA was synthesized by 5'RACE incorporating 10-nucleotide random UMIs. In TCRdb, the 5' RACE reads were re-called with MiXCR into one record per CDR3 protein. The sample includes over 55,000 distinct CDR3 sequences, about 10% seen only once; the top ten take around 7%. CDR1 and CDR2 (germline): SGHTA, FQGNSA. The CDR3 sequence is 14 residues long. V lost 5 bases to trimming and J lost 4 bases, with 14 bases between them. Time point noted: longitudinal time-point 1 (baseline). Libraries used 2 million unsorted PBMCs kept frozen in RNAlater. Whole-study results and caveats: Falling below healthy controls, multiple sclerosis showed the least TCR clonal expansion, while HTLV-1-associated myelopathy showed the most.

This chain uses TRBV7-2 with TRBJ1-2, with unresolved D. This clonotype was sampled from a male donor with HTLV-1-associated myelopathy (HAM/TSP). Sequencing was done on a sample of PBMCs. The CDR3 region is CASSGRVRAYGYTF. The CDR3 nucleotides read TGTGCCAGCAGCGGTAGAGTGCGCGCCTATGGCTACACCTTC. The full variable domain, rest sourced from reference TRBV7-2 and TRBJ1-2, is GAGVSQSPSNKVTEKGKDVELRCDPISGHTALYWYRQSLGQGLEFLIYFQGNSAPDKSGLPSDRFSAERTGGSVSTLTIQRTQQEDSAVYLCASSGRVRAYGYTFGSGTRLTVV.